The rows below give T cell receptor beta chains drawn from one sample of a study of T cell repertoires in cytomegalovirus infection. TCRdb analysed the reads with MiXCR anew, one entry per CDR3 protein. Here the sample spans around 430,000 distinct CDR3 sequences, roughly 43% being singletons. Their target antigens are unknown. Material: cultured PBMCs, obtained from culture after CMV antigen stimulation. These receptors were obtained from a human donor in good health (CMV status not recorded). Some clones in this sample may be carry-over from other donors' samples. Both conserved end residues are part of each CDR3.

>TRBJ2-1|TRBV15
CATSRARDRIKF
>TRBJ1-5|TRBV27
CARVGGQPQHF
>TRBJ1-2|TRBV6-1
CASSSTWSYTF
>TRBJ2-7|TRBV7-2
CASSSNSKVQGRGSYEQYF
>TRBJ1-4|TRBV7-9
CASSDGAREKLFF
>TRBJ2-1|TRBV19
CASSIYRGSLNEQFF
>TRBJ1-1|TRBV20-1
CSARQGRNTEAFF
>TRBJ1-4|TRBV5-4
CASSSDRGTNEKLFF
>TRBJ2-1|TRBV7-2
CASSGQGGNEQFF
>TRBJ2-2|TRBV11-2
CASTPRRTGHGELFF
>TRBJ2-1|TRBV20-1
CSAHRTSGGYNEQFF
>TRBJ1-6|TRBV7-2
CASSLGGAHNSPLHF
>TRBJ1-1|TRBV20-1
CSASNSGELNTEAFF
>TRBJ2-5|TRBV19
CASSSTGGRTQYF
>TRBJ2-3|TRBV7-2
CASSYSGTGSTDTQYF
>TRBJ2-2|TRBV7-2
CASSPDLPRELFF
>TRBJ2-6|TRBV18
CASSGQGAGGANVLTF
>TRBJ2-1|TRBV20-1
CSALAGSYNEQFF
>TRBJ1-1|TRBV7-8
CASSRDRSISEAFF
>TRBJ2-1|TRBV19
CASSIGLATEQFF
>TRBJ2-1|TRBV7-6
CASSPRQGVYNEQFF
>TRBJ1-1|TRBV6-2/TRBV6-3
CASSYDPNTEAFF
>TRBJ1-5|TRBV7-2
CASSSQGAGSNQPQHF
>TRBJ2-7|TRBV12-3/TRBV12-4
CASSTGQGNYEQYF
>TRBJ2-1|TRBV7-6
CASSLGRPWDEQFF
>TRBJ2-2|TRBV7-2
CASSLKRGGTGELFF
>TRBJ2-3|TRBV12-3/TRBV12-4
CASSRGPSLGDTQYF
>TRBJ1-5|TRBV12-3/TRBV12-4
CASSLGLYTDSNQPQHF
>TRBJ1-2|TRBV11-1
CASSLGIVGTGRNYGYTF
>TRBJ2-2|TRBV4-1
CASSQAPDGELFF
>TRBJ2-3|TRBV20-1
CSARNSGGSVGTQYF
>TRBJ2-5|TRBV6-9
CASSPGTSGGPPEETQYF